This T cell receptor beta chain emerged from a study of control samples from healthy donors and cancer patients. Here immunoSEQ multiplex PCR was the method, and the copy in TCRdb shows in-frame clones only, minus some. The repertoire has about 130,000 clones, roughly 94% of them found once; the top ten carry 3.6%. The CDR3 loop spans 16 amino acids. V was shortened by 0 bases and J by 1 base, with 13 bases between the two germline ends. From germline, CDR1 is SGHNT and CDR2 YENEEA. Material for sequencing was blood. The V and J genes are TRBV11-3 and TRBJ2-7; tentatively, D is TRBD1 (6 bases). This clonotype originated in a man aged 25 to 45 in good health. CDR3 protein: CASSLERTERSYEQYF. Written as DNA, the CDR3 is TGTGCCAGCAGCTTAGAAAGGACAGAGAGGTCCTACGAGCAGTACTTC.